This is a list of T cell receptor beta chains from one sample in a study of blood T cells in healthy people across ages. Each CDR3 protein is one row after TCRdb ran MiXCR on the 5' RACE reads. This repertoire shows hundreds of thousands of distinct CDR3 sequences, roughly a quarter found once; its top ten account for over 3.5%. This sample also appeared in a second study, on T cells of mothers and their children.

Specimen: blood. The receptors were gathered from a boy between 2 and 10 years old in good health. Each CDR3 is given with its conserved first and last residue. The order of the fields is V gene, clone size, D gene, J gene, CDR3 DNA, CDR3 protein. A D gene is named only where the DNA matches it firmly. Size is omitted from some rows. Given values are once, few, many or a class for expanded clones.

V: TRBV27; size: many; D: .; J: TRBJ1-2; DNA: TGTGCCAGCAGTCCCAGGGACAAACGCAGGCACTATGGCTACACCTTC; CDR3: CASSPRDKRRHYGYTF
V: TRBV25-1; size: few; D: .; J: TRBJ2-7; DNA: TGTGCCAGCAGCCAGAGAGCAGGGAGTAACTACGAGCAGTACTTC; CDR3: CASSQRAGSNYEQYF
V: TRBV5-1; size: .; D: TRBD1; J: TRBJ2-7; DNA: TGCGCCAGCAGCAAGACAGGGGGAGTCTACGAGCAGTACTTC; CDR3: CASSKTGGVYEQYF
V: TRBV6-5; size: .; D: TRBD1; J: TRBJ1-2; DNA: TGTGCCAGCAGTTACCTGACAGGGCCCACTAACTATGGCTACACCTTC; CDR3: CASSYLTGPTNYGYTF
V: TRBV11-2; size: .; D: .; J: TRBJ2-4; DNA: TGTGCCAGCAGCTTAGGGGGGTGGGACATTCAGTACTTC; CDR3: CASSLGGWDIQYF
V: TRBV14; size: .; D: .; J: TRBJ2-4; DNA: TGTGCCAGCAGCCAAGATCGGCTAAACATTCAGTACTTC; CDR3: CASSQDRLNIQYF
V: TRBV3-1; size: .; D: .; J: TRBJ1-2; DNA: TGTGCCAGCAGCCAAGGGGGGCCAGTGAACTATGGCTACACCTTC; CDR3: CASSQGGPVNYGYTF
V: TRBV2; size: .; D: TRBD2; J: TRBJ2-1; DNA: TGTGCCAGCAGGGAAGCGGGGGGGCCGGTCAGGAATGAGCAGTTCTTC; CDR3: CASREAGGPVRNEQFF
V: TRBV28; size: few; D: TRBD1; J: TRBJ2-2; DNA: TGTGCCAGCAGTTTCCAGGGGGCCGGGGAGCTGTTTTTT; CDR3: CASSFQGAGELFF
V: TRBV12-3/TRBV12-4; size: .; D: TRBD1; J: TRBJ2-1; DNA: TGTGCCAGCAGTGCCGGGACAGGGGGCTCCTACGGCTTCTACGATGAGCAGTTCTTC; CDR3: CASSAGTGGSYGFYDEQFF
V: TRBV20-1; size: many; D: TRBD2; J: TRBJ2-5; DNA: TGCAGTGCTACTACTAGCGGGGGGCCGGGCCCCCAAGAGACCCAGTACTTC; CDR3: CSATTSGGPGPQETQYF
V: TRBV11-2; size: few; D: TRBD2; J: TRBJ2-7; DNA: TGTGCCAGCAGCTTAAGCGGGAGACACACGACCGAGCAGTACTTC; CDR3: CASSLSGRHTTEQYF
V: TRBV3-1; size: .; D: TRBD2; J: TRBJ2-1; DNA: TGTGCCAGCAGCCAAGATCTAGGCGGGGGTTTATACAATGAGCAGTTCTTC; CDR3: CASSQDLGGGLYNEQFF
V: TRBV6-5; size: few; D: .; J: TRBJ1-2; DNA: TGTGCCAGCAGCAGAGGGCAGGGATATGGCTACACCTTC; CDR3: CASSRGQGYGYTF
V: TRBV4-2; size: few; D: TRBD2; J: TRBJ2-1; DNA: TGTGCCAGCAGCCAAGGCCTAGCGGGGGTCGCCTTCTCCTACAATGAGCAGTTCTTC; CDR3: CASSQGLAGVAFSYNEQFF
V: TRBV3-1; size: .; D: TRBD2; J: TRBJ2-7; DNA: TGTGCCAGCAGGCTCCGGGACTACGATGCCTACGAGCAGTACTTC; CDR3: CASRLRDYDAYEQYF
V: TRBV25-1; size: few; D: .; J: TRBJ2-3; DNA: TGTGCCAGCAGAGAACAGGGAATTTTCACAGATACGCAGTATTTT; CDR3: CASREQGIFTDTQYF
V: TRBV20-1; size: .; D: .; J: TRBJ1-6; DNA: TGCAGTGCTAGAGGTATCGGGGGTAATTCACCCCTCCACTTT; CDR3: CSARGIGGNSPLHF
V: TRBV5-1; size: once; D: TRBD1; J: TRBJ1-2; DNA: TGCGCCAGCAGCTTGACAGGGGGCGAAACTTCTAACTATGGCTACACCTTC; CDR3: CASSLTGGETSNYGYTF
V: TRBV11-2; size: few; D: .; J: TRBJ2-5; DNA: TGTGCCAGCACCCGAGCCGGGCAACACCAAGAGACCCAGTACTTC; CDR3: CASTRAGQHQETQYF
V: TRBV12-5; size: .; D: TRBD2; J: TRBJ2-2; DNA: TGTGCTACCGTTGGCGGGAGCTTGGGCACCGGGGAGCTGTTTTTT; CDR3: CATVGGSLGTGELFF
V: TRBV12-3/TRBV12-4; size: .; D: .; J: TRBJ1-6; DNA: TGTGCCAGCAGTAAGCACAGGGATAATTCACCCCTCCACTTT; CDR3: CASSKHRDNSPLHF
V: TRBV9; size: .; D: .; J: TRBJ1-1; DNA: TGTGCCAGCAGCGTGGCGGGGACGGGTGAAGCTTTCTTT; CDR3: CASSVAGTGEAFF
V: TRBV5-1; size: .; D: .; J: TRBJ2-7; DNA: TGCGCCAGCAGCTTGGACAGGGCAAGACCTAACTACGAGCAGTACTTC; CDR3: CASSLDRARPNYEQYF
V: TRBV12-3/TRBV12-4; size: few; D: .; J: TRBJ2-2; DNA: TGTGCCGGCAGTTTCTGGAGTGCGGGGACCGGGGAGCTGTTTTTT; CDR3: CAGSFWSAGTGELFF
V: TRBV30; size: few; D: .; J: TRBJ1-2; DNA: TGTGCCTCCCCGGATAGAAGCTATGGCTACACCTTC; CDR3: CASPDRSYGYTF
V: TRBV5-1; size: few; D: TRBD1; J: TRBJ2-2; DNA: TGCGCCAGCAGCTTGAGACAGGGTAGCACCGGGGAGCTGTTTTTT; CDR3: CASSLRQGSTGELFF
V: TRBV14; size: .; D: TRBD2; J: TRBJ2-1; DNA: TGTGCCAGCAGCCAAGTGACTAGCGGGAGACGGCAGTTCTTC; CDR3: CASSQVTSGRRQFF
V: TRBV12-3/TRBV12-4; size: .; D: .; J: TRBJ2-7; DNA: TGTGCCAGCAGTTCCGGCGGGGATTTTTACGAGCAGTACTTC; CDR3: CASSSGGDFYEQYF
V: TRBV12-3/TRBV12-4; size: .; D: TRBD1; J: TRBJ2-1; DNA: TGTGCCGGCAGCCGGGACAGGGGTAGCTCCTACAATGAGCAGTTCTTC; CDR3: CAGSRDRGSSYNEQFF
V: TRBV20-1; size: .; D: .; J: TRBJ2-5; DNA: TGCAGTGCTAGAGATGGATCGGTACTCCGCGAGACCCAGTACTTC; CDR3: CSARDGSVLRETQYF
V: TRBV2; size: .; D: .; J: TRBJ2-3; DNA: TGTGCCAGCAGGGCCGGGACAACAACGGGGCCAGATACGCAGTATTTT; CDR3: CASRAGTTTGPDTQYF
V: TRBV19; size: .; D: .; J: TRBJ1-1; DNA: TGTGCCAGTAGTATGGACGTTACGGTGAACACTGAAGCTTTCTTT; CDR3: CASSMDVTVNTEAFF
V: TRBV6-5; size: .; D: TRBD1; J: TRBJ1-1; DNA: TGTGCCAGCAGTTACTCCCAGGGGGCGGGCACTGAAGCTTTCTTT; CDR3: CASSYSQGAGTEAFF
V: TRBV6-5; size: .; D: TRBD2; J: TRBJ2-7; DNA: TGTGCCAGCAGTCAGGCTAGCGGGGTCTCCTACGAGCAGTACTTC; CDR3: CASSQASGVSYEQYF
V: TRBV12-3/TRBV12-4; size: many; D: TRBD2; J: TRBJ2-6; DNA: TGTGCCAGCAGTTTAGTCGGCGGGAGCTCTGGGGCCAACGTCCTGACTTTC; CDR3: CASSLVGGSSGANVLTF
V: TRBV2; size: .; D: .; J: TRBJ2-5; DNA: TGTGCCAGCAGTGAGGACACATGGGGATCAGAGACCCAGTACTTC; CDR3: CASSEDTWGSETQYF
V: TRBV7-2; size: .; D: TRBD2; J: TRBJ2-7; DNA: TGTGCCAGCAGGCTATTGCGGGAGGGCTCCTACGAGCAGTACTTC; CDR3: CASRLLREGSYEQYF
V: TRBV30; size: few; D: .; J: TRBJ2-1; DNA: TGTGCCTGGAAGGGGTCGGCCTACAATGAGCAGTTCTTC; CDR3: CAWKGSAYNEQFF
V: TRBV7-4; size: .; D: .; J: TRBJ2-7; DNA: TGTGCCAGCCCGAGGGGGGGCCCTCCCTCCTACGAGCAGTACTTC; CDR3: CASPRGGPPSYEQYF
V: TRBV5-1; size: few; D: .; J: TRBJ2-4; DNA: TGCGCCAGCAGCTTGACCCAAGACAAAAACATTCAGTACTTC; CDR3: CASSLTQDKNIQYF
V: TRBV5-1; size: .; D: .; J: TRBJ2-5; DNA: TGCGCCAGCAGCTTGGGGAAGGGCACCCAGTACTTC; CDR3: CASSLGKGTQYF
V: TRBV5-1; size: .; D: TRBD1; J: TRBJ1-4; DNA: TGCGCCAGCAGCTTGGCAGGGGGTTTCGAAAAACTGTTTTTT; CDR3: CASSLAGGFEKLFF
V: TRBV28; size: .; D: TRBD2; J: TRBJ2-1; DNA: TGTGCCAGCAGTTTCCGCGGGAGTGGCTACAATGAGCAGTTCTTC; CDR3: CASSFRGSGYNEQFF
V: TRBV7-9; size: .; D: TRBD1; J: TRBJ2-6; DNA: TGTGCCGGCAGCTTAGAAAACAGGGGGCGGCCTGGGGCCAACGTCCTGACTTTC; CDR3: CAGSLENRGRPGANVLTF
V: TRBV27; size: .; D: .; J: TRBJ2-2; DNA: TGTGCCAGCAGTGTTAGCGGCCTGGGCACCGGGGAGCTGTTTTTT; CDR3: CASSVSGLGTGELFF
V: TRBV10-3; size: .; D: TRBD2; J: TRBJ2-3; DNA: TGTGCCATCAGTGCCCTAGCGGTTAGCATAGATACGCAGTATTTT; CDR3: CAISALAVSIDTQYF
V: TRBV18; size: few; D: .; J: TRBJ2-5; DNA: TGTGCCAGCTCCCCCGAATTGGACCAAGAGACCCAGTACTTC; CDR3: CASSPELDQETQYF
V: TRBV12-3/TRBV12-4; size: once; D: .; J: TRBJ2-6; DNA: TGTGCCAGCAGCCCGGACAGACCCTCTGGGGCCAACGTCCTGACTTTC; CDR3: CASSPDRPSGANVLTF
V: TRBV29-1; size: .; D: .; J: TRBJ1-1; DNA: TGCAGCGTTGCCCCCACGATGAACACTGAAGCTTTCTTT; CDR3: CSVAPTMNTEAFF
V: TRBV13; size: .; D: .; J: TRBJ2-5; DNA: TGTGCCAGCAGCCCCACTAGCGACAGGAGCGAGACCCAGTACTTC; CDR3: CASSPTSDRSETQYF
V: TRBV27; size: many; D: .; J: TRBJ2-3; DNA: TGTGCCAGCGCTCGAAAGGGGTACACAGATACGCAGTATTTT; CDR3: CASARKGYTDTQYF
V: TRBV30; size: once; D: TRBD1; J: TRBJ1-1; DNA: TGTGCCTGGAGTGTACGGGGGGGACAGGGTGAAGCTTTCTTT; CDR3: CAWSVRGGQGEAFF